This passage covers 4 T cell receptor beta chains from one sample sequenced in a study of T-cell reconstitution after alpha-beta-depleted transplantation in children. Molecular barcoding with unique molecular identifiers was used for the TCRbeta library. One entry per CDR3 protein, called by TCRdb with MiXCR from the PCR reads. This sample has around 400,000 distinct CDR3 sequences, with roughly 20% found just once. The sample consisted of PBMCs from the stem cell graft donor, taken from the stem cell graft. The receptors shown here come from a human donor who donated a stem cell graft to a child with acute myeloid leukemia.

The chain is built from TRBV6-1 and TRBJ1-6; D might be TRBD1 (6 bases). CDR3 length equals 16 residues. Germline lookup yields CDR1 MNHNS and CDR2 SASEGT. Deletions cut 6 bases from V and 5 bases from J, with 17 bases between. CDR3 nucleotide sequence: TGTGCCAGCAGGAGTTTCGGACAGTTAAATAATTCACCCCTCCACTTT. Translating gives CASRSFGQLNNSPLHF.

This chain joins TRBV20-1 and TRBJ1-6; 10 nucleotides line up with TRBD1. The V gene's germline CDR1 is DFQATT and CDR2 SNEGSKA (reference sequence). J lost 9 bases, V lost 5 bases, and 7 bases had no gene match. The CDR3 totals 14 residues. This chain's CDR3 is CSAFRDRGPSPLHF. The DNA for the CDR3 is TGCAGTGCTTTCCGGGACAGGGGACCTTCACCCCTCCACTTT.

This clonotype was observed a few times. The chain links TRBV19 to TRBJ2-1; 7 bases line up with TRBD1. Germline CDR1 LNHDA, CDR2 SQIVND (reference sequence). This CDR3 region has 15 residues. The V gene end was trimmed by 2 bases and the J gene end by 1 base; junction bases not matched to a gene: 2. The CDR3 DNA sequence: TGTGCCAGTAGTATACAGGGGGATTCCTACAATGAGCAGTTCTTC. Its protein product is CASSIQGDSYNEQFF.

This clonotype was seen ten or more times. CDR3 residues: CASSEIRQGARQGTQYF. CDR3 sequence (DNA): TGTGCCAGCAGTGAAATAAGACAGGGGGCGCGTCAGGGGACCCAGTACTTC. The V call is TRBV27, the J call TRBJ2-5, with 10 bases lining up with TRBD1. The CDR3 loop spans 17 amino acids. Unmatched junction bases numbered 16, after V lost 5 bases and J lost 7 bases. Germline lookup yields CDR1 MNHEY and CDR2 SMNVEV (reference sequence).